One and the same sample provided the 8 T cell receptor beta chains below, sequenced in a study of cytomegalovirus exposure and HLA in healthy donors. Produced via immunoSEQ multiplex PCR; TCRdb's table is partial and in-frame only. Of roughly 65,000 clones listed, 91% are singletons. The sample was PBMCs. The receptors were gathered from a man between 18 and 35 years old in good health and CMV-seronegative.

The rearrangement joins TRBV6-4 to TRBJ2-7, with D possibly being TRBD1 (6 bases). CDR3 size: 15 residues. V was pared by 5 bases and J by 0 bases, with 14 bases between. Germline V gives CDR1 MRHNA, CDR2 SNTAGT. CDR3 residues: CASSTQRGSSYEQYF. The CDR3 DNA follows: TGTGCCAGCAGTACCCAAAGGGGGAGCTCCTACGAGCAGTACTTC.

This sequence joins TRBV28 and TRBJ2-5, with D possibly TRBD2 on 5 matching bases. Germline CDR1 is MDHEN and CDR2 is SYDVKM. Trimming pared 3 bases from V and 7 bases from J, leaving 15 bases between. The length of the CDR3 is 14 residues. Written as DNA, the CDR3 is TGTGCCAGCAGTTTTTCAGAGGGTATTTTGACCCAGTACTTC. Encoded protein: CASSFSEGILTQYF.

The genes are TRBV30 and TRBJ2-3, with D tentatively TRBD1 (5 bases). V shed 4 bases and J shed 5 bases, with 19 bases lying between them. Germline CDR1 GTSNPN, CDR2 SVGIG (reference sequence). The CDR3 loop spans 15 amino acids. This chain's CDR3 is CAWKDHRQLKDTQYF. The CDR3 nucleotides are TGTGCCTGGAAAGATCATAGACAGCTAAAAGATACGCAGTATTTT.

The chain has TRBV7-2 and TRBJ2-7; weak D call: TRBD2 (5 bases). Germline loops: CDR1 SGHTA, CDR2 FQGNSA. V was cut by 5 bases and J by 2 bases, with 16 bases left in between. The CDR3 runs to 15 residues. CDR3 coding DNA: TGTGCCAGCAGCCCGACTACTCGGATCACCTACGAGCAGTACTTC. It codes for CASSPTTRITYEQYF.

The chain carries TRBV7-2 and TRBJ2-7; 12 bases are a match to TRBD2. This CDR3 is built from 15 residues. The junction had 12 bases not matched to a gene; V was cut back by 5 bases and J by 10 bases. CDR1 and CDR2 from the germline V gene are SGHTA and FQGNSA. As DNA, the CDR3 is TGTGCCAGCAGCACCCGGACTAGCGGGATCTTGGATCAGTACTTC. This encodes CASSTRTSGILDQYF. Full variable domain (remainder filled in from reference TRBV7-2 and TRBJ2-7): GAGVSQSPSNKVTEKGKDVELRCDPISGHTALYWYRQSLGQGLEFLIYFQGNSAPDKSGLPSDRFSAERTGGSVSTLTIQRTQQEDSAVYLCASSTRTSGILDQYFGPGTRLTVT.

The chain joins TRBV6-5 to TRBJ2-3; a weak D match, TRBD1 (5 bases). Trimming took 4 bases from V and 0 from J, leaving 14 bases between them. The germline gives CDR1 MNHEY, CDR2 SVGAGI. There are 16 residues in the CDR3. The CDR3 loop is CASSSLRQHSTDTQYF. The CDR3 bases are TGTGCCAGCAGTTCATTACGACAGCATAGCACAGATACGCAGTATTTT.

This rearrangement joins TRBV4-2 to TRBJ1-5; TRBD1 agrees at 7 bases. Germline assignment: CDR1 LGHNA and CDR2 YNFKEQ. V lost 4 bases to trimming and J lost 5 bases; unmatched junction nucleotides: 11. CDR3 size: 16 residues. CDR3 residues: CASSRDSGEGDQPQHF. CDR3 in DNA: TGTGCCAGCAGCCGGGACAGCGGAGAAGGGGATCAGCCCCAGCATTTT.

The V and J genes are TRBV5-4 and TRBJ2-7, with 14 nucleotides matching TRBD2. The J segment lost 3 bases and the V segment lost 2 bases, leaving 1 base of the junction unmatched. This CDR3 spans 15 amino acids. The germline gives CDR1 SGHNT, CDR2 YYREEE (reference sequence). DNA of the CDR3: TGTGCCAGCAGCTTCGGGACTAGCGGGAGCTACGAGCAGTACTTC. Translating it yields CASSFGTSGSYEQYF.